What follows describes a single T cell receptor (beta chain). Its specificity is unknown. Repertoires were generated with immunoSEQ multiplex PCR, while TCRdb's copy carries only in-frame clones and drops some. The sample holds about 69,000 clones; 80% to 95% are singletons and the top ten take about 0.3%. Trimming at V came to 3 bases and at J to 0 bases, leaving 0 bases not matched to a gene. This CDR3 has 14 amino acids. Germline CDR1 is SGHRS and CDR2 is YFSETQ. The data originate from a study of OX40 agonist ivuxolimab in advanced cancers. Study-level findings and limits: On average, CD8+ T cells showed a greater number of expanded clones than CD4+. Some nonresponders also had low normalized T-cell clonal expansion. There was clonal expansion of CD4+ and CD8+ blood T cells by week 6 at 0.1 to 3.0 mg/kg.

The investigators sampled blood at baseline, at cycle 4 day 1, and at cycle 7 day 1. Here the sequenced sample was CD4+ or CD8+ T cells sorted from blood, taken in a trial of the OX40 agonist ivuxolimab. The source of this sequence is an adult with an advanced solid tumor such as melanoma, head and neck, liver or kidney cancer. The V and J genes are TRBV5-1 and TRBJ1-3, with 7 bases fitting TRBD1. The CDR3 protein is CASSWDSSGNTIYF. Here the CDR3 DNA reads TGCGCCAGCAGCTGGGACAGCTCTGGAAACACCATATATTTT.